The rows below give T cell receptor beta chains drawn from one sample of a study of shared clonotypes between healthy human individuals. Assay used: immunoSEQ multiplex PCR; TCRdb lists only in-frame clones, some missing. The sample comprises 600,000 to 750,000 clones, roughly 72% of which are singletons, and approximately 2% rests with the top ten. Sequencing was performed on memory CD4+ T cells sorted from blood. These receptors all stem from a woman in her twenties or thirties in good health. CDR3s include the opening cysteine and the closing phenylalanine or tryptophan. The order of the fields is CDR3 length, V gene, J gene, CDR3 protein.

15	TRBV5-1	TRBJ2-3	CASSDPSGSRGTQYF
15	TRBV29-1	TRBJ2-2	CSAVKGTSNTGELFF
13	TRBV30	TRBJ2-7	CAFELGQSYEQYF
13	TRBV18	TRBJ2-7	CASSPNNFYEQYF
13	TRBV29-1	TRBJ2-1	CSASYPGPPEQFF
15	TRBV2	TRBJ2-4	CASSDEGLAKNIQYF
15	TRBV19	TRBJ1-5	CASSMGRGGNQPQHF
13	TRBV6-1	TRBJ1-5	CASSDWGTRAEHF
13	TRBV28	TRBJ1-1	CASTTPVGAEAFF
15	TRBV9	TRBJ2-7	CASSVGTGQSYEQYF
13	TRBV7-8	TRBJ1-1	CASSLLIQGEAFF
14	TRBV6-1	TRBJ1-1	CASSEARRNTEAFF
13	TRBV6-4	TRBJ2-1	CASNPAGVNEQFF
11	TRBV19	TRBJ1-2	CASTQNYGYTF
16	TRBV19	TRBJ1-5	CASSVGPTEGNQPQHF
15	TRBV4-1	TRBJ2-5	CASSQSGTKQETQYF
14	TRBV10-3	TRBJ2-5	CAISESTSTETQYF
11	TRBV29-1	TRBJ1-2	CSVSKGEGYTF
17	TRBV7-8	TRBJ2-6	CASSFTGRHSGANVLTF
14	TRBV7-2	TRBJ2-7	CASSVQRDSYEQYF
14	TRBV7-9	TRBJ1-5	CASSSTGGGQPQHF
14	TRBV29-1	TRBJ1-3	CSVNTNRAGNTIYF
14	TRBV7-2	TRBJ2-3	CASSSGTLVNTQYF
16	TRBV19	TRBJ2-3	CASSIGAAGGPDTQYF
13	TRBV28	TRBJ2-5	CASSLGQQETQYF
17	TRBV11-3	TRBJ2-1	CASSLGGVVGGPGEQFF
14	TRBV2	TRBJ1-1	CASRGTGWATEAFF
15	TRBV5-1	TRBJ2-5	CASSLGQGAQETQYF
14	TRBV5-1	TRBJ2-1	CASSLRLANDEQFF
12	TRBV29-1	TRBJ2-2	CSVEARDGELFF
13	TRBV9	TRBJ1-4	CASSVAPDEKLFF
13	TRBV28	TRBJ1-1	CASRTRRKLEAFF
16	TRBV6-5	TRBJ2-3	CASSYRFTKSTDTQYF
15	TRBV9	TRBJ2-5	CASSVAVGVQETQYF
13	TRBV30	TRBJ1-5	CAWSGGVGQPQHF
13	TRBV29-1	TRBJ2-1	CSVETSSYNEQFF
14	TRBV11-2	TRBJ2-1	CASSLYTSGSIQFF
15	TRBV30	TRBJ2-5	CAWSAFERFQETQYF
15	TRBV2	TRBJ2-2	CASTSSGANTGELFF
16	TRBV18	TRBJ1-4	CASSPDVGQAGEKLFF
18	TRBV11-2	TRBJ1-1	CASSLELSDAVNLWEAFF
14	TRBV10-2	TRBJ2-1	CASSYSSGQGEQFF
16	TRBV19	TRBJ2-1	CASSIVERGDYNEQFF
13	TRBV6-4	TRBJ2-2	CASRALDTGELFF
13	TRBV7-3	TRBJ2-1	CASSLNRNNEQFF